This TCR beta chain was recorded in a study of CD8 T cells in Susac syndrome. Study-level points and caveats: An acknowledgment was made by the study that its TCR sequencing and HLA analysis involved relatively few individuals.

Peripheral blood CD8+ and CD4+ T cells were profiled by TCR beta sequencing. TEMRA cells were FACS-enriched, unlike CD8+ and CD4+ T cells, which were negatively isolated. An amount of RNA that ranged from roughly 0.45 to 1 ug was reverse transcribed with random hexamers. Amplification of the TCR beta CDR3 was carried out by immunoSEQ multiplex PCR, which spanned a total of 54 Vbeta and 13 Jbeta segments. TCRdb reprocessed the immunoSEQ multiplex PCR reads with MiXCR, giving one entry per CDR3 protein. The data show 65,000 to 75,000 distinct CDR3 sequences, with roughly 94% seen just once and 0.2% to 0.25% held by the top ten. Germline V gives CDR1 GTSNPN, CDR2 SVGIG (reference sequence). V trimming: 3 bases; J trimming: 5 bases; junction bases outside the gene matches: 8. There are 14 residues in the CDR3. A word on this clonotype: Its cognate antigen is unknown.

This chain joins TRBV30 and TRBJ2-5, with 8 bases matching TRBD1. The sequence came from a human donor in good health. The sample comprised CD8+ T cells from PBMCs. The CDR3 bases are TGTGCCTGGAGCGGGACAGGCTTAAGGGAGACCCAGTACTTC. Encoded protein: CAWSGTGLRETQYF.